The rows below give T cell receptor beta chains drawn from one sample of a study of blood T cell repertoires in COVID-19. Only in-frame clones appear in the TCRdb table, and some are missing; sequencing was by immunoSEQ multiplex PCR. The sample includes about 150,000 clones, around 79% of them seen just once. Input material: peripheral blood. The receptors here all came from a man at least 80 years old with acute or convalescent COVID-19. Both conserved end residues are part of each CDR3. Fields, in order: clone size, J gene, CDR3 length, V gene, D gene, CDR3 DNA, CDR3 protein. A D gene is named only where the DNA matches it firmly. Rows give clone size only sometimes, using once, few, many, or a class for an expanded clone.

>NA|TRBJ2-4|13|TRBV7-2|NA
TGTGCCCTCGGGTCCTTAGCCAAAAACATTCAGTACTTC
CALGSLAKNIQYF
>NA|TRBJ1-6|14|TRBV6-5|NA
TGTGCCAGCAGTAGATCAGGGGCGAATTCACCCCTCCACTTT
CASSRSGANSPLHF
>NA|TRBJ2-1|13|TRBV10-2|TRBD1
TGCGCCAGCAGTGAGTCGGTAAAGGGGGCCTGGTTCTTC
CASSESVKGAWFF
>NA|TRBJ1-1|14|TRBV2|TRBD1
TGTGCCAGCAGAGCCGGACAGGGGAACACTGAAGCTTTCTTT
CASRAGQGNTEAFF
>few|TRBJ1-4|15|TRBV18|NA
TGTGCCAGCTCACGGGACACCTCAACTAATGAAAAACTGTTTTTT
CASSRDTSTNEKLFF
>once|TRBJ2-3|15|TRBV10-3|TRBD2
TGTGCCATCAGCGACGAAGCGGGGGCCATCGATACGCAGTATTTT
CAISDEAGAIDTQYF
>NA|TRBJ1-2|12|TRBV29-1|NA
TGCAGCGTTGTTTCCCAAAACTATGGCTACACCTTC
CSVVSQNYGYTF
>once|TRBJ1-5|14|TRBV7-8|NA
TGTGCCAGCAGCTTGCAGGCCTCCAATCAGCCCCAGCATTTT
CASSLQASNQPQHF
>NA|TRBJ1-1|13|TRBV7-9|NA
TGTGCCAGCAGCTTGACACGAAACACTGAAGCTTTCTTT
CASSLTRNTEAFF
>NA|TRBJ1-4|13|TRBV19|NA
TGTGCCAGTAGTACGTCAACTAATGAAAAACTGTTTTTT
CASSTSTNEKLFF
>NA|TRBJ1-4|17|TRBV6-2/TRBV6-3|NA
TGTGCCAGCAGCCCTTCCTCCCGGAGTGTTGGGGAGAAAAAACTGTTTTTT
CASSPSSRSVGEKKLFF
>NA|TRBJ1-2|13|TRBV19|NA
TGTGCCAGCGTATTAAGCCGGGGCTATGGCTACACCTTC
CASVLSRGYGYTF
>NA|TRBJ2-1|15|TRBV7-7|NA
TGTGCCAGCAGCACCACAGGGAGCTCCTACAATGAGCAGTTCTTC
CASSTTGSSYNEQFF
>NA|TRBJ1-1|15|TRBV21-1|NA
TGTGCCAGCAGCAAATCGACAGGGGGCCGGACTGAAGCTTTCTTT
CASSKSTGGRTEAFF
>NA|TRBJ2-2|11|TRBV10-2|NA
TGCGCCAGCAGTCGTTCCGGGGAGCTGTTTTTT
CASSRSGELFF
>NA|TRBJ2-1|17|TRBV7-8|TRBD1
TGTGCCAGCAGCTTAGCGGGGAGGGACAGGGGGTTCCCGGTGAAGTTCTTC
CASSLAGRDRGFPVKFF
>NA|TRBJ2-1|15|TRBV19|NA
TGTGCCAGTACCCTGGGACAGATGGGAGGCAATGAGCAGTTCTTC
CASTLGQMGGNEQFF
>NA|TRBJ1-2|14|TRBV10-1|NA
TGCGCCAGCAGCCCGGGAGGTAGTAACTATGGCTACACCTTC
CASSPGGSNYGYTF
>NA|TRBJ2-3|13|TRBV19|NA
TGTGCCACCTACCCACGGGGCACAGATACGCAGTATTTT
CATYPRGTDTQYF
>NA|TRBJ1-6|16|TRBV27|NA
TGTGCCAGCAGTCTGACCCGGGGGACCTTGAATTCACCCCTCCACTTT
CASSLTRGTLNSPLHF
>NA|TRBJ1-2|13|TRBV19|TRBD1
TGTGCCAGTAGTACCCGACAGGGAGAAGGCTACACCTTC
CASSTRQGEGYTF
>NA|TRBJ1-3|14|TRBV29-1|NA
TGCAGCGCAACCTCAGACAGCTCTGGAAACACCATATATTTT
CSATSDSSGNTIYF
>NA|TRBJ1-1|16|TRBV4-1|NA
TGCGCCAGCAGCCAAGAAGGGGCACCAGGGCGCACTGAAGCTTTCTTT
CASSQEGAPGRTEAFF
>NA|TRBJ1-5|17|TRBV3-1/TRBV3-2|TRBD1
TGTGCCAGCAGCCAAGGGACAGGGCGCTTGTCGAATCAGCCCCAGCATTTT
CASSQGTGRLSNQPQHF
>NA|TRBJ1-5|14|TRBV15|NA
TGTGCCACCAGCAGTGGGGCGGATCTTTGGGCCCAGCATTTT
CATSSGADLWAQHF
>NA|TRBJ2-7|17|TRBV15|NA
TGTGCCACCAGCAGAGATCCCTTAGGGGAAAGCTCCTACGAGCAGTACTTC
CATSRDPLGESSYEQYF
>NA|TRBJ1-1|17|TRBV5-4|TRBD1
TGTGCCAGCAGCTCGCCGGGGACAGGGTATTCGGACACTGAAGCTTTCTTT
CASSSPGTGYSDTEAFF
>NA|TRBJ1-1|16|TRBV5-4|NA
TGTGCCAGCAGCTCTCGCGCGGCCTCCAGGAACACTGAAGCTTTCTTT
CASSSRAASRNTEAFF
>NA|TRBJ1-1|13|TRBV18|NA
TGTGCCAGCTCACCACCAGGGAGGACTGAAGCTTTCTTT
CASSPPGRTEAFF
>NA|TRBJ2-7|14|TRBV5-1|TRBD1
TGCGCCAGCAGCTTACAGGGACAGAGTTACGAGCAGTACTTC
CASSLQGQSYEQYF
>NA|TRBJ2-7|12|TRBV2|NA
TGTGCCAGCAGCTTAGAAGCCTACGAGCAGTACTTC
CASSLEAYEQYF
>NA|TRBJ1-2|14|TRBV7-2|TRBD1
TGTGCCAGCAGCTTAGAGGGGGCAGGCTATGGCTACACCTTC
CASSLEGAGYGYTF
>few|TRBJ1-2|15|TRBV7-2|TRBD1
TGTGCCAGCAGCCCCGGACAGGATATGGGCAATGGCTACACCTTC
CASSPGQDMGNGYTF
>once|TRBJ1-1|12|TRBV29-1|TRBD1
TGCAGCGTTGCCGGACAGGGCATGTCAGCTTTCTTT
CSVAGQGMSAFF
>NA|TRBJ2-1|16|TRBV4-2|TRBD2
TGTGCCAGCAGCCAAGATCGGACTAGCGGGCGGGGTGAGCAGTTCTTC
CASSQDRTSGRGEQFF
>NA|TRBJ1-2|15|TRBV18|TRBD1
TGTGCCAGCTCACCTTCGACAGGGGGAAACTATGGCTACACCTTC
CASSPSTGGNYGYTF
>NA|TRBJ2-5|15|TRBV5-5|NA
TGTGCCAGCAGCTCCGGGGTCCCTTCAGCAGAGACCCAGTACTTC
CASSSGVPSAETQYF
>NA|TRBJ1-4|14|TRBV11-3|NA
TGTGCCAGCAGTGCGTTTTATGGTGATGAAAAACTGTTTTTT
CASSAFYGDEKLFF
>NA|TRBJ2-1|14|TRBV19|TRBD2
TGTGCCAGTAGTAGACTAGCGGGGTACAATGAGCAGTTCTTC
CASSRLAGYNEQFF
>NA|TRBJ1-3|15|TRBV6-6|NA
TGTGCCAGCAGCCCAATCCCAGGAGGAGTGAGTACCATATATTTT
CASSPIPGGVSTIYF
>NA|TRBJ2-7|19|TRBV4-3|TRBD1
TGCGCCAGCAGCCAAGGCCAAAACACCGGGACAGGGATCGGCTACGAGCAGTACTTC
CASSQGQNTGTGIGYEQYF
>NA|TRBJ2-2|19|TRBV18|NA
TGTGCCAGCTCACTTATACCGGGACTTGCCGCCTCGAACACCGGGGAGCTGTTTTTT
CASSLIPGLAASNTGELFF
>few|TRBJ2-5|18|TRBV7-2|NA
TGTGCCAGCAGCAAAAATTGGTCCCCTAGCGCTCACCAAGAGACCCAGTACTTC
CASSKNWSPSAHQETQYF
>NA|TRBJ2-3|13|TRBV21-1|NA
TGTGCCAGCGGGGACAGGGTGGGAGATACGCAGTATTTT
CASGDRVGDTQYF
>few|TRBJ2-2|18|TRBV7-2|NA
TGTGCCAGCAGCTTAACCGCTTTGCGGGGGCGAGGCACCGGGGAGCTGTTTTTT
CASSLTALRGRGTGELFF
>NA|TRBJ1-1|14|TRBV19|NA
TGTGCCAGTACCGTCGTGGGTAGCATGACTGAAGCTTTCTTT
CASTVVGSMTEAFF
>NA|TRBJ2-7|15|TRBV28|NA
TGTGCCAGCAGCCTAGGGGGGGATTACTCCTACGAGCAGTACTTC
CASSLGGDYSYEQYF
>NA|TRBJ1-1|13|TRBV15|TRBD1
TGTGCCACCAGCTACAGGGGGGGCACTGAAGCTTTCTTT
CATSYRGGTEAFF
>NA|TRBJ1-3|16|TRBV7-9|NA
TGTGCCAGCACCTCCTCGACAGGCCAGGGGGGAAACACCATATATTTT
CASTSSTGQGGNTIYF
>NA|TRBJ2-7|14|TRBV4-2|NA
TGTGCCAGCAGCCAAGAGTGGCTGTCCTACGAGCAGTACTTC
CASSQEWLSYEQYF
>NA|TRBJ2-1|14|TRBV7-2|NA
TGTGCCAGCAGCTCCATGGGACTGCACGGTGAGCAGTTCTTC
CASSSMGLHGEQFF
>NA|TRBJ2-2|15|TRBV19|TRBD1
TGTGCCAGTAGATATCCAGGGGGCTCCACCGGGGAGCTGTTTTTT
CASRYPGGSTGELFF
>few|TRBJ1-5|16|TRBV6-2/TRBV6-3|NA
TGTGCCAGCAGTTACTCCCAGGGTGCGGGCAATCAGCCCCAGCATTTT
CASSYSQGAGNQPQHF